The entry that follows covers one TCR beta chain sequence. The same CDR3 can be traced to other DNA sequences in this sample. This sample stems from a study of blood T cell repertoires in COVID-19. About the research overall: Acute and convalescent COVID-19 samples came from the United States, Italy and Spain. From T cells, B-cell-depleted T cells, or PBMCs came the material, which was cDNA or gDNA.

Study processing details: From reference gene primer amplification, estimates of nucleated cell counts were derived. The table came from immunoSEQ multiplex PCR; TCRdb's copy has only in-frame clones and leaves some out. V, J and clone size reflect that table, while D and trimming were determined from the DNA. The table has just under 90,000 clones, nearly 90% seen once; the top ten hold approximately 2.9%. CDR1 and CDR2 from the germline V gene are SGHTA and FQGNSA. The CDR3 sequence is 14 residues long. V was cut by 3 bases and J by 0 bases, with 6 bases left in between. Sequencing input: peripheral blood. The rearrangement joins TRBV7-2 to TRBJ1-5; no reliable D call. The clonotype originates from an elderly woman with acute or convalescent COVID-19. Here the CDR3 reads CASSFRSSNQPQHF. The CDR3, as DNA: TGTGCCAGCAGCTTTAGAAGTAGCAATCAGCCCCAGCATTTT.